The T cell receptor beta chain under discussion was sequenced for a study of blood T cell repertoires in COVID-19. Study details: Sites in the United States, Italy and Spain provided acute and convalescent COVID-19 samples. T cells, B-cell-depleted T cells, or PBMCs provided the cDNA or gDNA that served as material.

The germline V and J ends were trimmed by 3 bases and 1 base, with 7 bases remaining between them. Per germline, CDR1 KGHSH and CDR2 LQKENI. The CDR3 spans 14 residues. Original handling: How many nucleated cells were present was estimated from reference gene primer amplification. The table came from immunoSEQ multiplex PCR; TCRdb's copy has only in-frame clones and leaves some out. V and J calls and clone size are copied from that table; D and trimming were computed from the DNA. The data contain about 75,000 clones, more than 75% of them singletons. The rearrangement links TRBV18 to TRBJ1-3; D is perhaps TRBD1 (5 bases). Sequencing used peripheral blood. This receptor was obtained from a human donor in a cohort sampled during active COVID-19. Written as DNA, the CDR3 is TGTGCCAGCTCACCCGACAGATCTGGAAACACCATATATTTT. This codes for CASSPDRSGNTIYF. Based on the CDR3 plus reference TRBV18 and TRBJ1-3, the full variable domain is NAGVMQNPRHLVRRRGQEARLRCSPMKGHSHVYWYRQLPEEGLKFMVYLQKENIIDESGMPKERFSAEFPKEGPSILRIQQVVRGDSAAYFCASSPDRSGNTIYFGEGSWLTVV.